This TCR beta chain is from a study of T cell responses to AZD1222 COVID-19 vaccine. CDR3 length equals 15 residues. Germline V gives CDR1 MNHEY, CDR2 SVGAGI. The V gene lost 2 bases and the J gene lost 6 bases, with 14 bases spanning the gap. Sequenced by immunoSEQ multiplex PCR; TCRdb stores in-frame clones only, minus some. Among roughly 81,000 clones listed, about 90% were seen once. This clone was seen a handful of times. The chain uses TRBV6-5 and TRBJ2-1; D assignment may be TRBD1 or TRBD2 (5 bases each). The source material was peripheral blood, sampled on day 0 of AZD1222 vaccination. This receptor was identified in an adult in good health. The CDR3, as DNA: TGTGCCAGCAGTTACGGGGACGGATTAAGCAATGAGCAGTTCTTC. Encoded protein: CASSYGDGLSNEQFF.